The clone carrying this TCR beta chain was recorded at least ten times. What it binds is not known. 5'RACE template switching produced TCR cDNA carrying a universal primer site and UMIs. TCRdb re-called the 5' RACE reads with MiXCR, one entry per CDR3 protein. The sample consists of just over 250,000 distinct CDR3 sequences, around 5.3% of them appearing once. Germline assignment: CDR1 SGHVS and CDR2 FNYEAQ. CDR3 size: 17 residues. Between the trimmed V and J ends, which lost 5 bases and 2 bases, there was a span of 22 bases. The source of the sample is a study of T cells after yellow fever vaccination. Findings and limits, study-wide: Abundant bulk-derived clonotypes could contaminate FACS-sorted repertoires. The booster response re-showed most primary clones: approximately 97% CD4, roughly 91% CD8.

This specimen was CD4+ T cells sorted from PBMCs, taken on the day of the yellow fever booster vaccination. The chain couples TRBV7-6 to TRBJ2-7; D may be TRBD1 or TRBD2 (5 bases each). The clonotype originates from a man aged 18 to 30 who received the YFV17D yellow fever vaccine. CDR3 nucleotide sequence: TGTGCCAGCAGCAAAGTTAGGGGCCCGGGACGGGCCTACGAGCAGTACGTC. Amino acids: CASSKVRGPGRAYEQYV.